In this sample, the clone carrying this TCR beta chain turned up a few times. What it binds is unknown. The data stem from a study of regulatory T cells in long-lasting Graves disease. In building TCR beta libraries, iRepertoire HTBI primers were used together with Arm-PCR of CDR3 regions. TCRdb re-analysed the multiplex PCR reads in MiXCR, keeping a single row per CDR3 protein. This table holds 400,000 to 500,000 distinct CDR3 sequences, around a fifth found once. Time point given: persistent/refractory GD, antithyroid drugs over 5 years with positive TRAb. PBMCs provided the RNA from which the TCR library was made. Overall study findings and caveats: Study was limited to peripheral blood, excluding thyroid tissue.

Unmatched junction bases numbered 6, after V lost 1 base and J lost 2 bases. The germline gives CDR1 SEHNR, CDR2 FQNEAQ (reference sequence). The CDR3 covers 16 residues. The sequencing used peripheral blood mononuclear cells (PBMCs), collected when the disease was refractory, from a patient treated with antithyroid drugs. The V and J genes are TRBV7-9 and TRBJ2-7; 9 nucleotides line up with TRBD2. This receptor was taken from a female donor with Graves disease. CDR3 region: CASSLDSLAGTYEQYF. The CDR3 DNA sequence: TGTGCCAGCAGCTTAGATTCCCTAGCGGGGACCTACGAGCAGTACTTC. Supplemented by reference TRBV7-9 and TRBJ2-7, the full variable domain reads DTGVSQNPRHKITKRGQNVTFRCDPISEHNRLYWYRQTLGQGPEFLTYFQNEAQLEKSRLLSDRFSAERPKGSFSTLEIQRTEQGDSAMYLCASSLDSLAGTYEQYFGPGTRLTVT.